The source of this TCR beta chain is a study of blood T cells in healthy people across ages (dated by TCRdb to between 2014 and 2016). The study in broad terms: In model experiments, roughly one uniquely barcoded TCR beta cDNA molecule per two T cells was captured by template switching. To track age-related changes in TCR beta repertoire diversity, the study relied on deep sequencing normalized with unique cDNA molecular identifiers. Donors were grouped into four age groups: young (average roughly 15 years), middle-aged (39), aged (62) and long-lived (less than 85). The study analyzed two additional independent replicas of 1 million unique cDNA reads from the same blood draw for two donors, one aged 18 to 30 and one aged 80 or older.

The investigation overall reported the following: Compared with the aged group, the long-lived group had more naive CD4+ T cells, fewer expanded clones and increased TCR diversity, a pattern suggesting age selection. Because the CMV infection status of the donors was unknown, age-related changes in expanded clonotypes may potentially have been confounded. Observed TCR beta diversity per million T cells fell roughly linearly with age, and a significant reduction was already apparent by age roughly 40. Estimates of total diversity from one million sequenced T cells were regarded as lower bounds and underestimates. Bulk unsorted PBMC profiling prevented conclusive comparison of naive and antigen-experienced compartments. There was a strong correlation between observed TCR beta diversity and the percentage of naive T cells measured by flow cytometry.

The protocol used for the library was 5' RACE. TCRdb shows the sequencer as Illumina HiSeq 2500. The second PCR ran for roughly 7 to 12 cycles and used a J-beta primer mix along with a sample-barcoded 5' primer. A unique molecular identifier was introduced onto each TCR beta cDNA molecule by a template-switch 5' adaptor carrying 12 random nucleotides. Each sample yielded at least 2.5 million CDR3-containing paired-end reads. The Mint cDNA synthesis kit, primed by a TRBC-specific oligonucleotide, was used to synthesize first-strand cDNA from all RNA. All cDNA was treated with uracil-DNA glycosylase and then went through a first 18-cycle PCR with the universal primers M1SS and BC2_uni_R. From the authors' description of their analysis: For normalization, 1 million high-quality reads, each with a distinct molecular identifier, were randomly selected from each sample. Instead of being binned into consensus sequences, reads that shared molecular identifiers were thrown out. CDR3 identification, clonotype clustering and error correction used MiTCR with a Q25 quality threshold and the strictest error-elimination algorithm. Lower-bound total TCR beta diversity was estimated with a nonparametric unseen species model using Euler transformation. TCRdb handled the public reads itself, with Q25 trimming in fastp and clone calling in MiXCR, and kept productive beta chains. Merged by CDR3 protein, the rows form single entries marked with the most common genes and DNA. TCRdb's processing, not the authors' own work, is the source of the V and J calls. For this sample there are roughly 1,100,000 distinct CDR3 sequences; roughly 24% appear just once. The ten top clones hold about 0.8% of the sample.

Relative to germline, V is 5 bases shorter and J is 8 bases shorter, with 10 bases between their ends. The germline V gene (reference sequence) specifies SEHNR as CDR1 and FQNEAQ as CDR2. From its cysteine to its phenylalanine, the CDR3 spans 13 amino acids. Just the 39-base CDR3 DNA is kept, in frame starting at base 1. This clonotype was picked up a small number of times. The clone's antigen remains unknown. No much larger clone is present one base from it, and per-base qualities are unavailable. The 35 to 40 donors, aged 6 to 90 years, were systemically healthy Caucasian individuals from Russia. Each donor gave roughly 11 milliliters of peripheral blood, drawn into EDTA-treated Vacutainer tubes. Ficoll-Paque density-gradient centrifugation was used to isolate PBMCs, with at least 7 million per sample. Trizol reagent was used to extract total RNA from PBMCs, with at least 6 micrograms per sample. The percentages of naive CD45RAhigh/CD27high T cells were determined by flow cytometry on a PBMC aliquot from every donor.

These sequences were also reported in another study, on T cells of mothers and their children. As the second study states: Donors were nine systemically healthy Caucasian individuals: three mothers and their six children. cDNA synthesis consumed the entire amount of extracted RNA, loaded at around 1.5 ug RNA in each 15 ul reaction. In the second PCR, sample barcodes and 2-4 random nucleotides were introduced via the M1S primer. Over 8.5 million TCR beta CDR3 reads were obtained for each mother, and 3 million to 3.5 million reads were obtained for each child. Thymic selection similarly shapes TCR recombination output in related and unrelated pairs, with minor effect from inherited differences. Normalized repertoire overlap was always found to be slightly, but never significantly, higher in related mother-child pairs than in unrelated mother-child pairs. No persistent microchimeric T cell clones were found, with a detection sensitivity of approximately 100 clones per million clonotypes. To look for features that set related mother-child pairs apart from unrelated individuals, the researchers ran deep NGS to compare the TCR beta repertoires of mothers and children. On average, the children were approximately 11 +/- 4 years old, while the mothers were around 40 +/- 4 years old. After adapter ligation with NEBNext reagents, the libraries were sequenced on Illumina HiSeq 2000 with 100+100 nt paired-end reads. To prevent cross-contamination, the mother and child libraries were prepared a month apart and were sequenced in separate runs. For each donor, somewhere between roughly 500,000 and 2,100,000 distinct TCR beta clonotypes were identified. Naive TCR beta clonotypes were estimated from low-frequency clonotypes matched to each donor's FACS-determined naive share, without sorting.

The V gene is TRBV7-9 and the J gene is TRBJ1-6, with TRBD1 as a weak D call on 5 bases. Sequences were obtained from blood. The clonotype comes from a girl aged 2-10 years in good health. The nucleotides are TGTGCCAGCAGCGCTGGACACTATTCACCCCTCCACTTT. This is translated as CASSAGHYSPLHF.